This TCR beta chain was observed in a study of cytomegalovirus exposure and HLA in healthy donors. Germline V gene data show CDR1 as SQVTM and CDR2 as ANQGSEA. V shed 3 bases and J shed 8 bases, with 9 bases lying between them. CDR3 length: 11 amino acids. The PCR made use of 60 Vbeta and 13 Jbeta primers. Method: immunoSEQ multiplex PCR; TCRdb's copy keeps in-frame clones and lacks some. The repertoire has tens of thousands of clones, more than 70% of them found once; the top ten carry more than 7.5%. This chain uses TRBV29-1 with TRBJ2-3, with a weak D call TRBD2 (5 bases). Input material: PBMCs. The clonotype comes from a man between 35 and 55 years old in good health and CMV-seronegative. The CDR3 loop is CSVELEGTQYF. The CDR3 nucleotides are TGCAGCGTTGAGCTAGAGGGTACGCAGTATTTT.